The next 16 T cell receptor beta chains were all read from a single sample in a study of T cell changes during pregnancy in multiple sclerosis. Only in-frame clones appear in the TCRdb table, and some are missing; sequencing was by immunoSEQ multiplex PCR. Of roughly 69,000 clones listed, about 90% are singletons. The sample here was peripheral blood, taken after pregnancy. These TCRs come from a female donor with multiple sclerosis, enrolled in a pregnancy study.

V and J are TRBV28 and TRBJ1-1; 8 bases are a match to TRBD1. Losses at the gene ends were 6 bases for V and 4 bases for J; bases not matched to a gene: 10. The CDR3 extends over 15 amino acids. The V gene's germline CDR1 is MDHEN and CDR2 SYDVKM. The CDR3 DNA follows: TGTGCCAGCAGCCAGCCAGGGGGCGGTCGCACTGAAGCTTTCTTT. Protein: CASSQPGGGRTEAFF.

The genes are TRBV6-5 and TRBJ1-1, with 7 nucleotides matching TRBD1. The CDR3 covers 14 residues. Trimming cost V 4 bases and J 4 bases; bases outside gene matches: 6. Per the germline V gene, CDR1 is MNHEY and CDR2 is SVGAGI. CDR3 DNA: TGTGCCAGCAGTTGGGACAGTTTGAGCACTGAAGCTTTCTTT. Translation: CASSWDSLSTEAFF.

V is TRBV7-2 and J is TRBJ2-7; TRBD1 aligns across 11 bases. Looked up from germline, CDR1 is SGHTA and CDR2 is FQGNSA. Losses at the gene ends were 8 bases for V and 8 bases for J; bases not matched to a gene: 8. This CDR3 spans 13 amino acids. The CDR3 spells CASGQGANFKQYF. DNA for the CDR3: TGTGCCAGCGGACAGGGGGCTAATTTCAAGCAGTACTTC.

V usage is TRBV7-9 and J usage is TRBJ1-1; 9 bases align to TRBD1. V shed 6 bases and J 0 bases; nucleotides not matched to a gene: 5. The CDR3 is 15 amino acids. Germline values: CDR1 SEHNR, CDR2 FQNEAQ (reference sequence). The CDR3 is CASRPGQGMNTEAFF. The CDR3 DNA reads TGTGCCAGCAGGCCAGGACAGGGGATGAACACTGAAGCTTTCTTT. Combining the CDR3 with reference TRBV7-9 and TRBJ1-1 gives the whole variable domain DTGVSQNPRHKITKRGQNVTFRCDPISEHNRLYWYRQTLGQGPEFLTYFQNEAQLEKSRLLSDRFSAERPKGSFSTLEIQRTEQGDSAMYLCASRPGQGMNTEAFFGQGTRLTVV.

This sequence joins TRBV6-4 and TRBJ2-5; TRBD2 agrees at 8 bases. Looked up from germline, CDR1 is MRHNA and CDR2 is SNTAGT. There are 16 residues in the CDR3. The J segment lost 6 bases and the V segment lost 6 bases, leaving 15 bases of the junction unmatched. The CDR3 protein is CASRSPGLDNNKTQYF. CDR3 nucleotide sequence: TGTGCCAGCAGGTCGCCGGGACTAGATAATAATAAGACCCAGTACTTC.

V is TRBV19 and J is TRBJ1-5; D perhaps matches TRBD1 (5 bases). The germline gives CDR1 LNHDA, CDR2 SQIVND (reference sequence). This CDR3 comprises 18 residues. Trimming stripped 3 bases from V and 0 bases from J, with 18 bases between. DNA for the CDR3: TGTGCCAGTAGTATTGACAGCCCCATCCTCTATAGCAATCAGCCCCAGCATTTT. The encoded protein is CASSIDSPILYSNQPQHF.

The V gene is TRBV28, the J gene TRBJ2-3; D remains ambiguous. Looked up from germline, CDR1 is MDHEN and CDR2 is SYDVKM. The CDR3 length is 11 residues. The V and J ends lost 8 bases and 4 bases respectively, with 7 bases between them. The CDR3 loop reads CASLFSDTQYF. CDR3 sequence (DNA): TGTGCCAGCCTATTCTCAGATACGCAGTATTTT.

The chain combines TRBV5-1 with TRBJ2-3; tentatively, D is TRBD1 (5 bases). Looked up from germline, CDR1 is SGHRS and CDR2 is YFSETQ. The CDR3 is 16 amino acids. V shed 4 bases and J shed 6 bases, with 21 bases lying between them. CDR3 DNA sequence: TGCGCCAGCAGCCCCCAGGGTGCGGCCTTGAGGGATACGCAGTATTTT. Translation: CASSPQGAALRDTQYF.

The chain carries TRBV4-1 and TRBJ2-5; perhaps TRBD2 as D (6 bases). Germline CDR1 is MGHRA and CDR2 is YSYEKL. The V end was cut by 6 bases, the J end by 4 bases, with 18 bases between. The CDR3 is 15 amino acids. In DNA form, the CDR3 reads TGCGCCAGCAGTTCTTTAGCGGTGAGGCTAGAGACCCAGTACTTC. Its protein is CASSSLAVRLETQYF.

The genes are TRBV11-3 and TRBJ2-7, with TRBD1 matching over 8 bases. Germline V gene lookup returns CDR1 SGHNT and CDR2 YENEEA. This CDR3 is built from 15 residues. V trimming: 4 bases; J trimming: 5 bases; junction bases outside the gene matches: 10. CDR3 bases: TGTGCCAGCAGCTACGGGGGACAGGCTCAGCACGAGCAGTACTTC. Its protein product is CASSYGGQAQHEQYF.

The chain has TRBV16 and TRBJ1-1; D is possibly TRBD1 (6 bases). The V gene lost 4 bases and the J gene lost 5 bases, with 11 bases spanning the gap. This CDR3 comprises 13 residues. Germline CDR1 and CDR2: KGHSY and FQNENV. The chain's CDR3 is CASSLNRETEAFF. CDR3 nucleotide sequence: TGTGCCAGCAGCCTCAACAGGGAAACTGAAGCTTTCTTT.

This clone was recorded a few times. The chain links TRBV10-2 to TRBJ2-1, with 7 bases lining up with TRBD1. Losses at the gene ends were 8 bases for V and 5 bases for J; bases not matched to a gene: 6. In germline, CDR1 is WSHSY, CDR2 SAAADI. CDR3 length: 13 residues. The CDR3 DNA sequence: TGCGCCAGCCTGACAGGGATGAACAATGAGCAGTTCTTC. This sequence encodes CASLTGMNNEQFF.

The chain couples TRBV5-5 to TRBJ2-1; 14 bases fit TRBD2. Per the germline V gene, CDR1 is SGHKS and CDR2 is YYEKEE (reference sequence). The CDR3 sequence is 16 residues long. V trimming: 0 bases; J trimming: 8 bases; junction bases outside the gene matches: 4. In DNA form, the CDR3 reads TGTGCCAGCAGCTTGGCCGGACTAGCGGGAGGCTATGAGCAGTTCTTC. Translation gives CASSLAGLAGGYEQFF. The full variable domain, in which reference TRBV5-5 and TRBJ2-1 provide the parts outside the CDR3, is DAGVTQSPTHLIKTRGQQVTLRCSPISGHKSVSWYQQVLGQGPQFIFQYYEKEERGRGNFPDRFSARQFPNYSSELNVNALLLGDSALYLCASSLAGLAGGYEQFFGPGTRLTVL.

The chain carries TRBV30 and TRBJ2-7, with 12 bases lining up with TRBD2. The CDR3 spans 18 residues. V lost 0 bases and J lost 3; bases outside the gene matches: 12. Per the germline V gene, CDR1 is GTSNPN and CDR2 is SVGIG (reference sequence). As DNA, the CDR3 is TGTGCCTGGAGTGTCAGGCCTAGCGGGAGGGCTATGTGCTACGAGCAGTACTTC. Its translation is CAWSVRPSGRAMCYEQYF. Complete variable domain (other parts from reference TRBV30 and TRBJ2-7): SQTIHQWPATLVQPVGSPLSLECTVEGTSNPNLYWYRQAAGRGLQLLFYSVGIGQISSEVPQNLSASRPQDRQFILSSKKLLLSDSGFYLCAWSVRPSGRAMCYEQYFGPGTRLTVT.

The J gene is TRBJ2-7, the V gene TRBV6-4; weak D call: TRBD2 (5 bases). The V and J ends lost 0 bases and 2 bases respectively, with 14 bases between them. This CDR3 contains 16 residues. Germline V gene sequence: CDR1 MRHNA, CDR2 SNTAGT. The CDR3 sequence is CASSDSTEGFPYEQYF. The DNA of the CDR3 is TGTGCCAGCAGTGACTCTACTGAGGGCTTTCCCTACGAGCAGTACTTC.

The chain combines TRBV29-1 with TRBJ2-3, with D perhaps TRBD2 (7 bases). The V and J ends lost 7 bases and 0 bases respectively, with 14 bases between them. The CDR3 is 14 residues long. Germline V lookup: CDR1 SQVTM, CDR2 ANQGSEA. As DNA, the CDR3 is TGCAGCGCCGAAGGGGGGGTTAGCACAGATACGCAGTATTTT. Translated, it gives CSAEGGVSTDTQYF.